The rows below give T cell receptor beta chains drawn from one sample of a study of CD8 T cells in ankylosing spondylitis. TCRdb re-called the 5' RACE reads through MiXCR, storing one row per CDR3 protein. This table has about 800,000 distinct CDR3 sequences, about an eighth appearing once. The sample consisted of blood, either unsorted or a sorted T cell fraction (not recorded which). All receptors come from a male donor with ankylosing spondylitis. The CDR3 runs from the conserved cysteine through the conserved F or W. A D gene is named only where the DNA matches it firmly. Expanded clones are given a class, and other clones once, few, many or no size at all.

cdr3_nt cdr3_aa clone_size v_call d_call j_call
TGTGCCAGCAGCCACCAAGCTAATGAAAAACTGTTTTTT CASSHQANEKLFF NA TRBV7-2 NA TRBJ1-4
TGTGCCACCAGTGATCCCCAGGTTGGTCCACCCTACAATGAGCAGTTCTTC CATSDPQVGPPYNEQFF many TRBV24-1 NA TRBJ2-1
TGTGCCTGGAGTGTACTAGGCGATGAGCAGTTCTTC CAWSVLGDEQFF NA TRBV30 NA TRBJ2-1
TGTGCCAGCAGTAACCTCGGAGGGGGTCAGCCCCAGCATTTT CASSNLGGGQPQHF NA TRBV6-2/TRBV6-3 NA TRBJ1-5
TGCAGTGCTAGAGATGGGACAGGGGGCTACGAGCAGTACTTC CSARDGTGGYEQYF NA TRBV20-1 TRBD1 TRBJ2-7
TGCGCCAGCAGCCCCCGGGACCGCAAAAACATTCAGTACTTC CASSPRDRKNIQYF few TRBV5-1 NA TRBJ2-4
TGTGCCAGCAGTTTCGCAAGGGCGGGGGGGCCATACGAGCAGTACTTC CASSFARAGGPYEQYF few TRBV12-3/TRBV12-4 TRBD2 TRBJ2-7
TGTGCCAGCAGCACCACTCAGGGGAGAGCTTTCTTT CASSTTQGRAFF NA TRBV7-3 NA TRBJ1-1
TGCAGTGCAAGACAGGGGAGTAGCAATCAGCCCCAGCATTTT CSARQGSSNQPQHF NA TRBV20-1 TRBD1 TRBJ1-5
TGTGCCAGCAGCGTAGAACCGAACCAGGGAAATACGCAGTATTTT CASSVEPNQGNTQYF NA TRBV9 NA TRBJ2-3
TGTGCCAGCAGACAGTCGAACACCGGGGAGCTGTTTTTT CASRQSNTGELFF few TRBV10-3 NA TRBJ2-2
TGTGCCAGCAGCTCTTACTATGCCTCCTACAATGAGCAGTTCTTC CASSSYYASYNEQFF many TRBV7-2 NA TRBJ2-1
TGTGCCAGCGGAATGACTAGTTTGGATGAGCAGTTCTTC CASGMTSLDEQFF few TRBV5-5 NA TRBJ2-1
TGCAGTGCTAGGCCTCCGGGACGCCAAGAGACCCAGTACTTC CSARPPGRQETQYF NA TRBV20-1 NA TRBJ2-5
TGTGCCAGCAGCTCCTCCCGAGGGGATGAGCAGTTCTTC CASSSSRGDEQFF few TRBV11-2 NA TRBJ2-1
TGCAGTGCTTGGTGGACAGCCGAGAGCGACGAGCAGTACTTC CSAWWTAESDEQYF NA TRBV20-1 NA TRBJ2-7
TGCAGTGCCGAGAAGACTAACACCGGGGAGCTGTTTTTT CSAEKTNTGELFF NA TRBV20-1 NA TRBJ2-2
TGCAGCCTCAGCGACAGGGGACCGGGCCAGTACTTC CSLSDRGPGQYF NA TRBV29-1 TRBD1 TRBJ2-5
TGCGCCAGCAGCCTAACCCCAGGGTGGAACACTGAAGCTTTCTTT CASSLTPGWNTEAFF NA TRBV4-3 NA TRBJ1-1
TGCGCCAGCCGCCCTGGATTGGGGACAACTACCACCGGGGAGCTGTTTTTT CASRPGLGTTTTGELFF many TRBV5-1 NA TRBJ2-2
TGTGCCAGCAGCGTTGAGGGAACAATCATGAACACTGAAGCTTTCTTT CASSVEGTIMNTEAFF NA TRBV9 NA TRBJ1-1
TGCGCCAGCAGCCCGACTCCACCCGGGACAGGGACCTACGAGCAGTACTTC CASSPTPPGTGTYEQYF many TRBV5-1 TRBD1 TRBJ2-7
TGCGCCAGCAGCTCGCTCGGCGGGCAGGAAGCTTTCTTT CASSSLGGQEAFF few TRBV5-1 NA TRBJ1-1
TGTGCCAGCTCACCCCTACCCTGGACAGGGAGCGGGAATGAGCAGTTCTTC CASSPLPWTGSGNEQFF few TRBV18 TRBD1 TRBJ2-1
TGCAGCGTGTCCAGGGGGAAGCGAGAGACCCAGTACTTC CSVSRGKRETQYF many TRBV29-1 TRBD1 TRBJ2-5
TGTGCCAGCAGCCGCTGGCTGAACACTGAAGCTTTCTTT CASSRWLNTEAFF NA TRBV6-1 NA TRBJ1-1
TGCAGTGCTAGAGATCCCGGTAGACTCCCTGGGAGGGAGACCCAGTACTTC CSARDPGRLPGRETQYF NA TRBV20-1 NA TRBJ2-5
TGTGCCAGCAGCCCCTGGGGGTCCTTTATCCCCTACGAGCAGTACTTC CASSPWGSFIPYEQYF NA TRBV7-9 NA TRBJ2-7
TGTGCCAGCAGCTTAGCGACAGGGGCCTATGGCTACACCTTC CASSLATGAYGYTF many TRBV7-2 TRBD1 TRBJ1-2
TGTGCCAGCTCACCCGAGAGGGTCACTAATGAAAAACTGTTTTTT CASSPERVTNEKLFF few TRBV18 NA TRBJ1-4
TGTGCCAGCTCACCACTCGCGGGCCCCGGGACTGAAGCTTTCTTT CASSPLAGPGTEAFF NA TRBV18 NA TRBJ1-1
TGTGCCAGCAGCTTAGTCGGCTACACAGATACGCAGTATTTT CASSLVGYTDTQYF NA TRBV11-2 NA TRBJ2-3
TGTGCCAGCAGGCCTGGGGGACGTTGGGGAGGCTACACCTTC CASRPGGRWGGYTF NA TRBV11-2 NA TRBJ1-2
TGTGCCAGCAGCAGGGACAGCGGGGAGCTGTTTTTT CASSRDSGELFF many TRBV12-3/TRBV12-4 TRBD1 TRBJ2-2
TGCAGTGCTAGAGAGGGGACAGGGATCTACGAGCAGTACTTC CSAREGTGIYEQYF many TRBV20-1 TRBD1 TRBJ2-7
TGCGCCAGCAGCCACGAACCGTGGGGGCCCGGAACCACAGATACGCAGTATTTT CASSHEPWGPGTTDTQYF NA TRBV4-3 NA TRBJ2-3
TGCAGCGTCGGCGGGACAGGCCCTTACGAGCAGTACTTC CSVGGTGPYEQYF many TRBV29-1 TRBD1 TRBJ2-7
TGCGCCAGCAGCTTGGGACTAGCGGGAGCGCAGAACTACGAGCAGTACTTC CASSLGLAGAQNYEQYF few TRBV5-1 TRBD2 TRBJ2-7
TGTGCCAGCAGCCGAGCCGGGGGACAAGAGACCCAGTACTTC CASSRAGGQETQYF few TRBV7-9 NA TRBJ2-5
TGTGCCACCAGCAGAGATGGTTTTGGCCCCTACGAGCAGTACTTC CATSRDGFGPYEQYF NA TRBV15 NA TRBJ2-7
TGCGCCAGCAGCTTGTTAGGGGCGGCGGATACGCAGTATTTT CASSLLGAADTQYF many TRBV5-1 NA TRBJ2-3
TGCAGTGCCGCCCCGACAGCAGCCTACACTGAAGCTTTCTTT CSAAPTAAYTEAFF few TRBV20-1 NA TRBJ1-1
TGTGCCAGCAGTGCCGGAACAGGGTGGGCGACTGAAGCTTTCTTT CASSAGTGWATEAFF few TRBV27 NA TRBJ1-1
TGTGCCAGCAGCGGGGGGGGACTAGCGGGGAGCTCCTACAATGAGCAGTTCTTC CASSGGGLAGSSYNEQFF few TRBV7-9 TRBD2 TRBJ2-1
TGCAGTGCTTGGGACAGGGGAGAAAAACTGTTTTTT CSAWDRGEKLFF NA TRBV20-1 TRBD1 TRBJ1-4
TGTGCCAGCAGTTACTCGGGACAGGGGCTCAACCGGGAAGCTTTCTTT CASSYSGQGLNREAFF NA TRBV6-5 TRBD1 TRBJ1-1
TGTGCCAGCAGCTTTCGGGCTACGGAGGGGGGCTATGGCTACACCTTC CASSFRATEGGYGYTF NA TRBV7-2 NA TRBJ1-2
TGTGCCACCAGCCGGGTAGGAATTGGCTACACCTTC CATSRVGIGYTF NA TRBV15 NA TRBJ1-2